Following are 18 T cell receptor beta chains from one sample sequenced in a study of blood T cell repertoires in COVID-19. Sequencing was performed with immunoSEQ multiplex PCR; in TCRdb, only in-frame clones are kept and a portion is missing. This table holds tens of thousands of clones, about nine tenths found once. The source material was peripheral blood. All receptors derive from a man aged 18 to 29 with COVID-19, enrolled during active disease.

This chain connects TRBV6-6 to TRBJ1-2; 10 bases are a match to TRBD1. Germline assignment: CDR1 MNHNY and CDR2 SVGAGI (reference sequence). Trimming cost V 2 bases and J 2 bases; bases outside gene matches: 5. This CDR3 contains 16 residues. The chain's CDR3 is CASSYVGTGENYGYTF. The CDR3 coding sequence is TGTGCCAGCAGTTACGTCGGGACAGGGGAAAACTATGGCTACACCTTC.

The chain is built from TRBV30 and TRBJ2-7; 9 bases match TRBD2. The CDR3 sequence is 13 residues long. Trimming at V came to 7 bases and at J to 2 bases, leaving 6 bases not matched to a gene. Germline assignment: CDR1 GTSNPN and CDR2 SVGIG (reference sequence). The CDR3 DNA sequence: TGTGCCTCCTTAGCGGGAGATGCCTACGAGCAGTACTTC. Protein product: CASLAGDAYEQYF.

CDR3 coding DNA: TGCGCCAGCAGCCAAACATCAACTAGTTCCGGGGAGCTGTTTTTT. It is translated as CASSQTSTSSGELFF. The rearrangement joins TRBV4-1 to TRBJ2-2; tentatively, D is TRBD2 (5 bases). CDR1 is MGHRA, CDR2 YSYEKL, per germline. Trimming shortened V by 2 bases and J by 6 bases, and 13 bases separated the two germline ends. The CDR3 runs to 15 residues.

The chain combines TRBV12-5 with TRBJ1-1; D might be TRBD1 (6 bases). Trimming shortened V by 2 bases and J by 5 bases, and 18 bases separated the two germline ends. This CDR3 contains 16 residues. The germline CDR1 and CDR2 sequences are LGHNT and FRNRAP. For the CDR3, the DNA is TGTGCTAGTGGTTTGACCCTAGGGGGAAGGCAAACTGAAGCTTTCTTT. Its translation: CASGLTLGGRQTEAFF.

This clone has a handful of counts. V gene TRBV6-5 combines with J gene TRBJ1-5; 7 bases line up with TRBD1. J was trimmed by 5 bases and V by 8 bases; bases with no gene match: 12. Germline lookup yields CDR1 MNHEY and CDR2 SVGAGI. The CDR3 has 15 residues. CDR3 in amino acids: CASRFLTGADQPQHF. The CDR3, as DNA: TGTGCCAGCCGATTTCTTACAGGGGCGGATCAGCCCCAGCATTTT.

This rearrangement joins TRBV9 to TRBJ2-1, with D perhaps TRBD2 (5 bases). The V and J ends lost 4 bases and 7 bases respectively, with 12 bases between them. Germline V gives CDR1 SGDLS, CDR2 YYNGEE. The CDR3 runs to 13 residues. The DNA for the CDR3 is TGTGCCAGCAGCCCCGACCCGGGGAATGAGCAGTTCTTC. Amino acids: CASSPDPGNEQFF.

The chain combines TRBV21-1 with TRBJ2-6; TRBD2, the table's D call, was not compared with the DNA. TRBV21-1 is a pseudogene locus. CDR3 length: 10 amino acids. The CDR3 is CFPGANVLTF. CDR3 bases: TGTTTCCCTGGGGCCAACGTCCTGACTTTC.

The chain uses TRBV19 and TRBJ2-3; 7 nucleotides match TRBD2. With 3 bases clipped from V and 0 bases from J, the junction kept 3 bases outside the gene matches. CDR3 length: 15 amino acids. Germline values: CDR1 LNHDA, CDR2 SQIVND (reference sequence). In DNA form, the CDR3 reads TGTGCCAGTAGTATGGGTAGCGGGAGCACAGATACGCAGTATTTT. Translating it yields CASSMGSGSTDTQYF.

This chain joins TRBV28 and TRBJ1-5, with D maybe TRBD1 (6 bases). V shed 6 bases and J shed 10 bases, with 16 bases lying between them. Germline CDR1 is MDHEN and CDR2 is SYDVKM. The length of the CDR3 is 13 residues. The CDR3 DNA sequence: TGTGCCAGCAGCCCGAGGTTGGGGGCTCCCCAGCATTTT. The encoded protein is CASSPRLGAPQHF.

Concerning this clone itself: The junction shows a germline mismatch at one end, possibly a read error. The rearrangement uses TRBV29-1 and TRBJ1-4, with D possibly TRBD1 on 6 matching bases. CDR1 and CDR2 from the germline V gene are SQVTM and ANQGSEA. CDR3 length: 14 residues. This chain's CDR3 is CSVYQGQGQEKLLF. CDR3 bases: TGCAGCGTTTATCAGGGGCAGGGCCAAGAAAAACTGCTTTTT.

The rearrangement uses TRBV3-1 (or the pseudogene TRBV3-2) and TRBJ2-1; D perhaps matches TRBD1 (5 bases). CDR3 length: 14 residues. The germline CDR1 and CDR2 sequences are LGHDT and YNNKEL (reference sequence). Trimming shortened V by 1 base and J by 7 bases, and 11 bases separated the two germline ends. CDR3 protein: CASSQVRARNEQFF. Here the CDR3 DNA reads TGTGCCAGCAGCCAAGTCAGGGCTCGGAATGAGCAGTTCTTC.

The chain is built from TRBV5-6 and TRBJ2-3; D possibly corresponds to TRBD1 (6 bases). The CDR3 runs 17 residues. V lost 4 bases to trimming and J lost 0 bases, with 18 bases between them. The germline CDR1 and CDR2 sequences are SGHDT and YYEEEE. This chain's CDR3 is CASSRGGTLRSTDTQYF. CDR3 DNA: TGTGCCAGCAGCCGAGGTGGGACACTACGTAGCACAGATACGCAGTATTTT.

The chain uses TRBV5-6 and TRBJ2-7, with 8 bases identical to TRBD1. The CDR3 spans 15 residues. V lost 5 bases, J lost 2 bases, and 9 bases stayed unmatched. Germline V gene lookup returns CDR1 SGHDT and CDR2 YYEEEE. The CDR3: CASRVGTGFAYEQYF. The CDR3 bases are TGTGCCAGCAGGGTGGGGACAGGATTCGCCTACGAGCAGTACTTC.

This clone was found once. This chain uses TRBV7-2 with TRBJ2-7; a possible D gene is TRBD1 (6 bases). Trimming pared 5 bases from V and 0 bases from J, leaving 11 bases between. The CDR3 runs 14 residues. The germline gives CDR1 SGHTA, CDR2 FQGNSA. CDR3 sequence (DNA): TGTGCCAGCAGCGCAGACAGGTACTCCTACGAGCAGTACTTC. It is translated as CASSADRYSYEQYF.

The chain couples TRBV20-1 to TRBJ1-5, with D possibly matching TRBD1 (5 bases). V lost 3 bases to trimming and J lost 6 bases, with 12 bases between them. Germline-derived CDR1 and CDR2 are DFQATT and SNEGSKA (reference sequence). This CDR3 has 13 residues. The CDR3 bases are TGCAGTGCTAGTAGGGCAGGGATTCAGCCCCAGCATTTT. Its protein is CSASRAGIQPQHF.

The chain combines TRBV28 with TRBJ2-3, with D possibly TRBD1 on 5 matching bases. The germline V gene has CDR1 MDHEN and CDR2 SYDVKM. CDR3 length: 14 amino acids. Trimming left V 2 bases short and J 3 bases short, with 9 bases between. The CDR3 DNA is TGTGCCAGCAGTTTAAACCAGGGAACAGATACGCAGTATTTT. Its protein product is CASSLNQGTDTQYF. Together with reference TRBV28 and TRBJ2-3, the CDR3 gives the full variable domain: DVKVTQSSRYLVKRTGEKVFLECVQDMDHENMFWYRQDPGLGLRLIYFSYDVKMKEKGDIPEGYSVSREKKERFSLILESASTNQTSMYLCASSLNQGTDTQYFGPGTRLTVL.

This chain links TRBV5-4 with TRBJ1-1; 7 bases are a match to TRBD1. Germline assignment: CDR1 SGHNT and CDR2 YYREEE (reference sequence). The V and J ends lost 4 bases and 0 bases, in that order; junction bases with no gene match: 3. The CDR3 is 14 amino acids. CDR3 nucleotides: TGTGCCAGCAGCCAGGGACAGTTGAACACTGAAGCTTTCTTT. Encoded protein: CASSQGQLNTEAFF.

The chain couples TRBV6-1 to TRBJ2-7, with D perhaps TRBD1 (6 bases). There are 14 residues in the CDR3. With 4 bases removed from V and 2 bases from J, the gap between germline ends came to 12 bases. CDR1 and CDR2 from the germline V gene are MNHNS and SASEGT. The DNA of the CDR3 is TGTGCCAGCAGTGCACGGACAGTCGCCTACGAGCAGTACTTC. Its protein is CASSARTVAYEQYF.